The 15 T cell receptor beta chains below were found in one sample sequenced in a study of blood T cell repertoires in COVID-19 (TCRdb year 2020). The library was made by the immunoSEQ multiplex PCR assay. As stored in TCRdb, this immuneACCESS dataset retains in-frame rearrangements with V and J assigned. A fraction of the clones does not appear; measured against another copy, unresolved V genes explain less than half of the discrepancy, and the remainder lacks a known reason. This sample holds some 410,000 clones; around 87% were observed only once. 0.95% to 1% of the sample is held by the ten biggest clonotypes. Source material: PBMCs or T cells enriched from blood (not recorded which). All receptors come from a woman aged 25-40 years with acute COVID-19.

The J gene is TRBJ1-2, the V gene TRBV5-1, with no clear D. Germline V gene lookup returns CDR1 SGHRS and CDR2 YFSETQ. V gave up 4 bases and J gave up 7 bases, with 14 bases separating them. There are 13 residues in the CDR3. DNA of the CDR3: TGCGCCAGCAGCCGGGAAGGGATGGGTGGCTACACCTTC. It is translated as CASSREGMGGYTF.

This chain uses TRBV7-9 with TRBJ2-7; D perhaps matches TRBD1 (5 bases). This CDR3 contains 15 residues. Germline V gene sequence: CDR1 SEHNR, CDR2 FQNEAQ (reference sequence). V dropped 2 bases and J dropped 2 bases, with 13 bases sitting between them. The CDR3 DNA follows: TGTGCCAGCAGCTTATTTAATTTGGGGCCCTACGAGCAGTACTTC. Translated: CASSLFNLGPYEQYF.

The chain couples TRBV29-1 to TRBJ1-1; D uncertain. Looked up from germline, CDR1 is SQVTM and CDR2 is ANQGSEA. This CDR3 is 12 amino acids long. V was trimmed by 8 bases and J by 1 base, leaving 11 bases between them. The CDR3 protein is CSSWAWNTEAFF. In DNA, the CDR3 is TGCAGCTCCTGGGCCTGGAACACTGAAGCTTTCTTT.

V gene TRBV11-2 combines with J gene TRBJ2-7, with 7 bases fitting TRBD1. The CDR3 is 15 amino acids. V shed 5 bases and J 6 bases; nucleotides not matched to a gene: 13. Germline CDR1 is SGHAT and CDR2 is FQNNGV. The CDR3 is CASSDRQGGSVEQYF. In DNA form, the CDR3 reads TGTGCCAGCAGCGACCGACAGGGTGGGTCGGTCGAGCAGTACTTC.

The rearrangement links TRBV9 to TRBJ1-4, with a tentative D call TRBD1 (6 bases). With 0 bases removed from V and 8 bases from J, the gap between germline ends came to 11 bases. The V gene's germline CDR1 is SGDLS and CDR2 YYNGEE. The CDR3 is 14 residues long. The CDR3 region is CASSVDRAKEKLFF. CDR3 sequence (DNA): TGTGCCAGCAGCGTAGACAGGGCAAAGGAAAAACTGTTTTTT.

The chain joins TRBV9 to TRBJ1-5; TRBD1 might be the D (5 bases). This CDR3 region has 15 residues. Trimming took off 0 bases at V and 0 bases at J, with 7 bases between the two ends. CDR1 is SGDLS, CDR2 YYNGEE, per germline. CDR3 residues: CASSVDGASNQPQHF. As DNA, the CDR3 is TGTGCCAGCAGCGTAGATGGGGCTAGCAATCAGCCCCAGCATTTT.

The rearrangement joins TRBV9 to TRBJ2-7; TRBD1 is a possible D gene (6 bases). Germline-derived CDR1 and CDR2 are SGDLS and YYNGEE. The CDR3 runs to 14 residues. The V and J ends lost 4 bases and 2 bases respectively, with 13 bases between them. The CDR3 DNA is TGTGCCAGCAGCTCCGGGACAATCCCCTACGAGCAGTACTTC. This codes for CASSSGTIPYEQYF.

The chain links TRBV7-9 to TRBJ1-5; the match to TRBD1 covers 11 bases. This CDR3 has 17 amino acids. The V gene end was trimmed by 1 base and the J gene end by 2 bases; junction bases not matched to a gene: 4. Per germline, CDR1 SEHNR and CDR2 FQNEAQ (reference sequence). The CDR3 loop reads CASSLGTGGRGNQPQHF. CDR3 coding DNA: TGTGCCAGCAGCTTAGGGACAGGGGGCCGGGGCAATCAGCCCCAGCATTTT.

This clone was counted between two and nine times. This sequence joins TRBV7-8 and TRBJ1-6, with D possibly matching TRBD1 (6 bases). The length of the CDR3 is 16 residues. Germline lookup yields CDR1 SGHVS and CDR2 FQNEAQ. Trimming shortened V by 5 bases and J by 2 bases, and 13 bases separated the two germline ends. CDR3 residues: CASSHRDTTYNSPLHF. The CDR3 nucleotides are TGTGCCAGCAGCCACCGGGACACCACCTATAATTCACCCCTCCACTTT.

The V and J genes are TRBV28 and TRBJ1-5; 7 bases align to TRBD1. Unmatched junction bases numbered 6, after V lost 5 bases and J lost 5 bases. The CDR3 loop spans 14 amino acids. Germline V gene data show CDR1 as MDHEN and CDR2 as SYDVKM. The CDR3 spells CASSPGTDYQPQHF. CDR3 sequence (DNA): TGTGCCAGCAGTCCCGGGACAGACTATCAGCCCCAGCATTTT.

This clone was found once. The V and J genes are TRBV20-1 and TRBJ2-7; no clear D. The ends were cut back, 5 bases at V and 2 bases at J, with 7 bases in the middle. Germline loops: CDR1 DFQATT, CDR2 SNEGSKA (reference sequence). The CDR3 has 11 residues. The CDR3 nucleotides are TGCAGTGCTCTTGTAACCTACGAGCAGTACTTC. It yields the protein CSALVTYEQYF.

This sequence joins TRBV9 and TRBJ2-5; 7 nucleotides agree with TRBD1. This CDR3 is 17 amino acids long. Trimming at V came to 0 bases and at J to 2 bases, leaving 10 bases not matched to a gene. Germline V gene data show CDR1 as SGDLS and CDR2 as YYNGEE. The CDR3 coding sequence is TGTGCCAGCAGCGTAGCGACGGCAGGGGGTGGGCAAGAGACCCAGTACTTC. This gives the protein CASSVATAGGGQETQYF.

The chain joins TRBV7-9 to TRBJ2-1; no clear D gene. Deletions cut 6 bases from V and 4 bases from J, with 16 bases between. This CDR3 is built from 15 residues. CDR1 is SEHNR, CDR2 FQNEAQ, per germline (reference sequence). The CDR3 is CASSLGANPYNEQFF. In DNA, the CDR3 is TGTGCCAGCAGTCTCGGAGCGAACCCTTACAATGAGCAGTTCTTC.

This clone was seen only a few times. This chain connects TRBV19 to TRBJ2-2; possible D gene TRBD2, 6 bases. Trimming cost V 9 bases and J 4 bases, with 15 bases left between them. Germline V gives CDR1 LNHDA, CDR2 SQIVND (reference sequence). The CDR3 is 14 residues long. CDR3 in DNA: TGTGCCAGCCAACCGGGGGTCCGCACCGGGGAGCTGTTTTTT. This encodes CASQPGVRTGELFF. The variable domain in full, with the rest retrieved from reference TRBV19 and TRBJ2-2, is DGGITQSPKYLFRKEGQNVTLSCEQNLNHDAMYWYRQDPGQGLRLIYYSQIVNDFQKGDIAEGYSVSREKKESFPLTVTSAQKNPTAFYLCASQPGVRTGELFFGEGSRLTVL.

The chain is built from TRBV5-1 and TRBJ1-4; D not resolved. Germline CDR1 is SGHRS and CDR2 is YFSETQ. Trimming pared 0 bases from V and 5 bases from J, leaving 8 bases between. The length of the CDR3 is 14 residues. The CDR3 sequence: CASSLAGNNEKLFF. The CDR3 DNA sequence: TGCGCCAGCAGCTTGGCGGGGAACAATGAAAAACTGTTTTTT.